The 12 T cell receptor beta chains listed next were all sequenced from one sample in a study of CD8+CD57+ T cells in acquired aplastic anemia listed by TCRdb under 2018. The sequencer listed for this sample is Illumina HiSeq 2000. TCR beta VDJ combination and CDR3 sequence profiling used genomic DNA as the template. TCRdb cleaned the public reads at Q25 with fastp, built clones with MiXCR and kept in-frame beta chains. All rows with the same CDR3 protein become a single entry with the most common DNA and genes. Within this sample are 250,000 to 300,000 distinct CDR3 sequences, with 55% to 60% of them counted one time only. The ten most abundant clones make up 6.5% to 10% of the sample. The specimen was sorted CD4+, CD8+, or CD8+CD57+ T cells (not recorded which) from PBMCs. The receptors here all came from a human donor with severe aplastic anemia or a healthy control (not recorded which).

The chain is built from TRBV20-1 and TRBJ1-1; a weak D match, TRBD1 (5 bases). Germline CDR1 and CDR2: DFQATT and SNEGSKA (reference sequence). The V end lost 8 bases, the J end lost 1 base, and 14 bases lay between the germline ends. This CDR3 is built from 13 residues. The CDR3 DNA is TGCAGTACCAACCAGGACAAGAACACTGAAGCTTTCTTT. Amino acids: CSTNQDKNTEAFF.

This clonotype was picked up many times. In DNA form, the CDR3 reads TGCGCCAGCAGACCGGGACTAGCGGGGATCTACGAGCAGTACTTC. Translating gives CASRPGLAGIYEQYF. The V gene is TRBV5-1, the J gene TRBJ2-7; 13 bases agree with TRBD2. The CDR3 is made up of 15 amino acids. Losses at the gene ends were 5 bases for V and 3 bases for J; bases not matched to a gene: 5. Looked up from germline, CDR1 is SGHRS and CDR2 is YFSETQ.

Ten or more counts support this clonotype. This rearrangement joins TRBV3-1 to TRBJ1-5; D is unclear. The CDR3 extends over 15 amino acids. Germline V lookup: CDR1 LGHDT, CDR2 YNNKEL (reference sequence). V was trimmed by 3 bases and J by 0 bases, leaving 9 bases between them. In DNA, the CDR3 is TGTGCCAGCAGCCATTCACACAGTAGCAATCAGCCCCAGCATTTT. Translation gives CASSHSHSSNQPQHF. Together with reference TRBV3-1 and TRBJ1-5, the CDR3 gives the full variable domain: DTAVSQTPKYLVTQMGNDKSIKCEQNLGHDTMYWYKQDSKKFLKIMFSYNNKELIINETVPNRFSPKSPDKAHLNLHINSLELGDSAVYFCASSHSHSSNQPQHFGDGTRLSIL.

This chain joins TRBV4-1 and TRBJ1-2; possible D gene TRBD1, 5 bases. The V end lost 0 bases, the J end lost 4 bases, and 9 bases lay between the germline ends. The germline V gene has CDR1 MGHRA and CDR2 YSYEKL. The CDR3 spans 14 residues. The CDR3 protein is CASSQDRDSYGYTF. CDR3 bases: TGCGCCAGCAGCCAAGATCGAGACAGCTATGGCTACACCTTC.

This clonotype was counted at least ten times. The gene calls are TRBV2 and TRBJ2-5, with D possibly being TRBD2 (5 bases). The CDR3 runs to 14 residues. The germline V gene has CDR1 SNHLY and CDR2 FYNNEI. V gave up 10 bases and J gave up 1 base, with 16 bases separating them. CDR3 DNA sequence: TGTGCCACCAGACGCGGACTGAGCCAAGAGACCCAGTACTTC. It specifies CATRRGLSQETQYF.

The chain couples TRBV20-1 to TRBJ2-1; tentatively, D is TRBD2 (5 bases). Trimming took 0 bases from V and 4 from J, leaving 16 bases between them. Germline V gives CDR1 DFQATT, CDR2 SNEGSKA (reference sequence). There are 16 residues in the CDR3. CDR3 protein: CSARDGGNVRYNEQFF. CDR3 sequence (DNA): TGCAGTGCTAGAGATGGAGGAAATGTAAGGTACAATGAGCAGTTCTTC.

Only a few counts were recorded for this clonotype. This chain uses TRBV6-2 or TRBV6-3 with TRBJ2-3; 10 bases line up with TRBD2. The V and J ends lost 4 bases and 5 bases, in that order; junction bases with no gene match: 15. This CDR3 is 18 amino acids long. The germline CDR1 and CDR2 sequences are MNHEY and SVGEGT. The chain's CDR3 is CASSSPRVAGGRVDTQYF. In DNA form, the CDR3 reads TGTGCCAGCAGTTCCCCTAGAGTAGCGGGGGGCAGAGTAGATACGCAGTATTTT.

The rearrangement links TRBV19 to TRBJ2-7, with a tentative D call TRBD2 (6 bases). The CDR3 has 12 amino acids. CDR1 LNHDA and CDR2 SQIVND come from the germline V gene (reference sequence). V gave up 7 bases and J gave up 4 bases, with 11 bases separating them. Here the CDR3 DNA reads TGTGCCAGTACCTCCGGGGGATACGAGCAGTACTTC. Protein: CASTSGGYEQYF.

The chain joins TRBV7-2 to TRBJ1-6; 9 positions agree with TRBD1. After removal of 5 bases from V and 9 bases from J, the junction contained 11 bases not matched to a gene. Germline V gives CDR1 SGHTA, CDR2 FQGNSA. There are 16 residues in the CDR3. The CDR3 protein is CASSPTHPGQGSPLHF. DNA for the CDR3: TGTGCCAGCAGCCCCACCCACCCGGGACAGGGTTCACCCCTCCACTTT.

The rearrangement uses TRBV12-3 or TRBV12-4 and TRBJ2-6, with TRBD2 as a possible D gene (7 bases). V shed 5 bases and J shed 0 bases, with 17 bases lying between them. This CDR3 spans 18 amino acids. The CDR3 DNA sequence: TGTGCCAGCAGTCGCGGGGGCAGGGGAAGCTCTGGGGCCAACGTCCTGACTTTC. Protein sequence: CASSRGGRGSSGANVLTF.

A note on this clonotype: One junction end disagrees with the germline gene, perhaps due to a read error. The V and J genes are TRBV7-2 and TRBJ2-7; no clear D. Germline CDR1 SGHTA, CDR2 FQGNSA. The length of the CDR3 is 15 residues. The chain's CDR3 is CASSLNTVQFYEQRF. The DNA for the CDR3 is TGTGCCAGCAGCCTCAATACAGTGCAGTTCTACGAGCAGCGCTTC. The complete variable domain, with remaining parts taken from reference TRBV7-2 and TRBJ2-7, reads GAGVSQSPSNKVTEKGKDVELRCDPISGHTALYWYRQSLGQGLEFLIYFQGNSAPDKSGLPSDRFSAERTGGSVSTLTIQRTQQEDSAVYLCASSLNTVQFYEQRFGPGTRLTVT.

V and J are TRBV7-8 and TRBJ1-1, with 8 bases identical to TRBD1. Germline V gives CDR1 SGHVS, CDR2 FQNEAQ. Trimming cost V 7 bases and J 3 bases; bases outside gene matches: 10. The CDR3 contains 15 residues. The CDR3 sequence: CASTIQAGGDTEAFF. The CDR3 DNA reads TGTGCCAGCACCATACAGGCAGGGGGCGACACTGAAGCTTTCTTT.